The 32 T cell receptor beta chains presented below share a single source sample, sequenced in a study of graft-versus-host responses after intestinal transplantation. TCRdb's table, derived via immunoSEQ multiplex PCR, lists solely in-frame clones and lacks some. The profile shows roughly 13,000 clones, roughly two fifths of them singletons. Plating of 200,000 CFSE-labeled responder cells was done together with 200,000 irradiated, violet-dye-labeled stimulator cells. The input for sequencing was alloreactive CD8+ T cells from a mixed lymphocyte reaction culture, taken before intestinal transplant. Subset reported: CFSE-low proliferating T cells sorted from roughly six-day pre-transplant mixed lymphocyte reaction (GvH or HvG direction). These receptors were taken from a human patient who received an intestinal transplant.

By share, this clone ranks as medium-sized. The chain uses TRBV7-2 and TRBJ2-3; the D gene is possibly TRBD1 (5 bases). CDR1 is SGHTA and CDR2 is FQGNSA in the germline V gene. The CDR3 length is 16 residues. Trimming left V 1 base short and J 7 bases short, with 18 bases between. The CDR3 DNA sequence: TGTGCCAGCAGCTTAGTAGGGGTCGCCTCGACGCATACGCAGTATTTT. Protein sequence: CASSLVGVASTHTQYF.

CDR3 amino acids: CASSEAPRLAGSEQFF. CDR3 bases: TGTGCCAGCAGTGAAGCGCCCAGACTAGCGGGAAGTGAGCAGTTCTTC. This chain links TRBV6-1 with TRBJ2-1; 11 bases map to TRBD2. Germline V gives CDR1 MNHNS, CDR2 SASEGT. The CDR3 loop spans 16 amino acids. V trimming: 0 bases; J trimming: 9 bases; junction bases outside the gene matches: 7.

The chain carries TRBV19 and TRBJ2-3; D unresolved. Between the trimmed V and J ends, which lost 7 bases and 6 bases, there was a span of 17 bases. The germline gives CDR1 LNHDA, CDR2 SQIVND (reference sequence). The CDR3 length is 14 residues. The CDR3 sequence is CASTSPLAGDTQYF. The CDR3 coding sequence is TGTGCCAGTACCAGCCCATTGGCCGGGGATACGCAGTATTTT.

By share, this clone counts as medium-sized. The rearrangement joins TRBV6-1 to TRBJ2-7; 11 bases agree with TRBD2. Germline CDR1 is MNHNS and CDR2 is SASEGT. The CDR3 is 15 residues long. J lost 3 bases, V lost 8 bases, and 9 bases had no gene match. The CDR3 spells CASDPIAGGSYEQYF. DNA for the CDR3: TGTGCCAGCGATCCTATAGCGGGAGGGAGCTACGAGCAGTACTTC.

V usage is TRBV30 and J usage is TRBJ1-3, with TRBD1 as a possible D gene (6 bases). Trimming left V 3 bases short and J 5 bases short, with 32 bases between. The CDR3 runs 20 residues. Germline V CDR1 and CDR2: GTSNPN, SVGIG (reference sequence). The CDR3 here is CAWSPLRSMGQGDYRNTIYF. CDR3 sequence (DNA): TGTGCCTGGAGCCCCCTTCGTTCGATGGGACAAGGCGACTACCGAAACACCATATATTTT. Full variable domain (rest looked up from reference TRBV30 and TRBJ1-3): SQTIHQWPATLVQPVGSPLSLECTVEGTSNPNLYWYRQAAGRGLQLLFYSVGIGQISSEVPQNLSASRPQDRQFILSSKKLLLSDSGFYLCAWSPLRSMGQGDYRNTIYFGEGSWLTVV.

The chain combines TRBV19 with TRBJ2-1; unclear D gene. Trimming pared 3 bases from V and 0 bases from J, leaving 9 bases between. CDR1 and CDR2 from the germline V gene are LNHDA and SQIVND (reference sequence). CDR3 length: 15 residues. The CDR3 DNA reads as TGTGCCAGTAGTATGACTGATAGCTCCTACAATGAGCAGTTCTTC. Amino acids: CASSMTDSSYNEQFF.

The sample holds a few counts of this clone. The CDR3 bases are TGTGCCTGGAGTGAAGGCGCGGGCCAAGAGACCCAGTACTTC. Translation: CAWSEGAGQETQYF. The chain joins TRBV30 to TRBJ2-5; possibly TRBD2 for D (5 bases). This CDR3 comprises 14 residues. The ends were cut back, 1 base at V and 1 base at J, with 10 bases in the middle. Germline lookup yields CDR1 GTSNPN and CDR2 SVGIG (reference sequence).

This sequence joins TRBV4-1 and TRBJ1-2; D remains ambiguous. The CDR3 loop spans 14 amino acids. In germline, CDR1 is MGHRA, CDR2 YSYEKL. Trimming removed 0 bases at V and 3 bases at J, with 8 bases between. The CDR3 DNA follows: TGCGCCAGCAGCCAAGAGCACACAGACTATGGCTACACCTTC. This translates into CASSQEHTDYGYTF.

The CDR3: CASSLWPNTGELFF. In DNA, the CDR3 is TGTGCCAGCAGCTTATGGCCGAACACCGGGGAGCTGTTTTTT. The V call is TRBV7-9, the J call TRBJ2-2; D unclear. Deletions cut 2 bases from V and 0 bases from J, with 4 bases between. The length of the CDR3 is 14 residues. Germline loops: CDR1 SEHNR, CDR2 FQNEAQ (reference sequence). Combining the CDR3 with reference TRBV7-9 and TRBJ2-2 gives the whole variable domain DTGVSQNPRHKITKRGQNVTFRCDPISEHNRLYWYRQTLGQGPEFLTYFQNEAQLEKSRLLSDRFSAERPKGSFSTLEIQRTEQGDSAMYLCASSLWPNTGELFFGEGSRLTVL.

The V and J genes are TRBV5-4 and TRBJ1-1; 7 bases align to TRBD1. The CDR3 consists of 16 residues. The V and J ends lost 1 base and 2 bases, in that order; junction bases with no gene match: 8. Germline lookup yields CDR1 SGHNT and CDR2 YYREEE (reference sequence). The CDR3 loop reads CASSLIPGTANTEAFF. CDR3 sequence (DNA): TGTGCCAGCAGCTTGATCCCCGGGACAGCCAACACTGAAGCTTTCTTT.

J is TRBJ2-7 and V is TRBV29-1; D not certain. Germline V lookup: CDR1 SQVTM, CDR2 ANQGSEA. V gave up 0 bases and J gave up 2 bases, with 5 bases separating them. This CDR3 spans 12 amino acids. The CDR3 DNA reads TGCAGCGTTGAAGAATCTCCCTACGAGCAGTACTTC. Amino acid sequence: CSVEESPYEQYF.

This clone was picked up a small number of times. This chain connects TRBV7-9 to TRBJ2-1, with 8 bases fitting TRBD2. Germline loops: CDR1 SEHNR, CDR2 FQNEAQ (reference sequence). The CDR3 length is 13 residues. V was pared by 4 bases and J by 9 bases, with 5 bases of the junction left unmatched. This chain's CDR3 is CASSSGTSGEQFF. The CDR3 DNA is TGTGCCAGCAGCTCTGGGACTAGTGGTGAGCAGTTCTTC.

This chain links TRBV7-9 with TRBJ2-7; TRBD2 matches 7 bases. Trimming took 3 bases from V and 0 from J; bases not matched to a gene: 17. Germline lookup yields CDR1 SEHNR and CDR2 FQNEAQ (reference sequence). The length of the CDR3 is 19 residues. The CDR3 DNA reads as TGTGCCAGCAGCTTCCATCCGGGGATGCGGGAGACGAGCTCCTACGAGCAGTACTTC. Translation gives CASSFHPGMRETSSYEQYF.

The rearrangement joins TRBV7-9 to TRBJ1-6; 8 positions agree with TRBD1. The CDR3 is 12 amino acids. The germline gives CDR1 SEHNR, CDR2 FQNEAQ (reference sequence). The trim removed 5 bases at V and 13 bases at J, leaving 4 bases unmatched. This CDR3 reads CASSRTGIPLHF. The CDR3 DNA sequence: TGTGCCAGCAGCCGGACAGGGATCCCCCTCCACTTT. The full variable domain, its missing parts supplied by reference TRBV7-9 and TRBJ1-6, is DTGVSQNPRHKITKRGQNVTFRCDPISEHNRLYWYRQTLGQGPEFLTYFQNEAQLEKSRLLSDRFSAERPKGSFSTLEIQRTEQGDSAMYLCASSRTGIPLHFGNGTRLTVT.

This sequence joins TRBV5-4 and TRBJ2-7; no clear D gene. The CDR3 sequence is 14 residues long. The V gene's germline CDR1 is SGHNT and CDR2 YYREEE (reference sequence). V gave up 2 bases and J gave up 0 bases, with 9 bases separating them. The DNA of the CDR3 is TGTGCCAGCAGCTTTTTCAGAAGCTCCTACGAGCAGTACTTC. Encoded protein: CASSFFRSSYEQYF.

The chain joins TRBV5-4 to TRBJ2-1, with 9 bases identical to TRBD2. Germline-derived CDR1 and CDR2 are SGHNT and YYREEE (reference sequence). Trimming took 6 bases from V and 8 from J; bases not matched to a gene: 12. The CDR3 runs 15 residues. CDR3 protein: CASTRAGGRWDEQFF. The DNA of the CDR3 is TGTGCCAGCACCCGGGCGGGGGGGCGGTGGGATGAGCAGTTCTTC. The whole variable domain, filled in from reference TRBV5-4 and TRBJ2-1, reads ETGVTQSPTHLIKTRGQQVTLRCSSQSGHNTVSWYQQALGQGPQFIFQYYREEENGRGNFPPRFSGLQFPNYSSELNVNALELDDSALYLCASTRAGGRWDEQFFGPGTRLTVL.

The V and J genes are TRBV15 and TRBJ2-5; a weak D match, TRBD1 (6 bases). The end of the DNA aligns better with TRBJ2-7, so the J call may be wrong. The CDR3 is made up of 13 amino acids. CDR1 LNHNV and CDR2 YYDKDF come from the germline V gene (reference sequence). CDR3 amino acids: CATSVDRPYEQYF. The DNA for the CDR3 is TGTGCCACCAGCGTAGACAGGCCCTACGAGCAGTACTTC.

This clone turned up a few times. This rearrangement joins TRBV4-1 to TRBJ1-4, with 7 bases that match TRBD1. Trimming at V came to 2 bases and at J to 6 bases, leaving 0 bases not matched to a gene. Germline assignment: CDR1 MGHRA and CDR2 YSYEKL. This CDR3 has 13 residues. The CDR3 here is CASSQQGDEKLFF. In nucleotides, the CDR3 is TGCGCCAGCAGCCAACAGGGGGATGAAAAACTGTTTTTT.

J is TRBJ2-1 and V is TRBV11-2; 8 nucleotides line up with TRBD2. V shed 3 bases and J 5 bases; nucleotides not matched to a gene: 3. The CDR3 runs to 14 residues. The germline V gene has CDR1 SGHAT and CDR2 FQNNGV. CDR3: CASSFISGDNEQFF. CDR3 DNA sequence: TGTGCCAGCAGCTTTATTAGCGGGGACAATGAGCAGTTCTTC.

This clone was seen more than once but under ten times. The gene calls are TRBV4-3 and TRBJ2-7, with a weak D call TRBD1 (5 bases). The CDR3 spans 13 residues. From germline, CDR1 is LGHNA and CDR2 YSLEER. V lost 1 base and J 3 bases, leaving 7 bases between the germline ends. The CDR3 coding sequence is TGCGCCAGCAGCCAAGCCCAGGGCTACGAGCAGTACTTC. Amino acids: CASSQAQGYEQYF.

The CDR3 nucleotides read TGTGCCAGCAGCTTGTTAGACGTTGGTAGGGGTGAGCAGTTCTTC. Its protein product is CASSLLDVGRGEQFF. The J gene is TRBJ2-1, the V gene TRBV5-4, with a weak D call TRBD1 (5 bases). V was cut by 1 base and J by 9 bases, with 17 bases left in between. Germline V gene lookup returns CDR1 SGHNT and CDR2 YYREEE (reference sequence). CDR3 length: 15 amino acids.

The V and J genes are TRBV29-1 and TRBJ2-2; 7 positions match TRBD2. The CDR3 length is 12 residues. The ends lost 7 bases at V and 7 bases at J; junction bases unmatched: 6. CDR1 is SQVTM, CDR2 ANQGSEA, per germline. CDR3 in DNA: TGCAGCGCCCCGGGACTAAGCGGGGAGCTGTTTTTT. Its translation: CSAPGLSGELFF.

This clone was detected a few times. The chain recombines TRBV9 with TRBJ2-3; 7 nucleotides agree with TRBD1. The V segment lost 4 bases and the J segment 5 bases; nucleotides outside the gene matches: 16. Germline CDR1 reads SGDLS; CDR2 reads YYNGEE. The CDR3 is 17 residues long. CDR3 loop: CASSPSSRGPRGDTQYF. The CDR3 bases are TGTGCCAGCAGCCCTTCGAGTAGGGGGCCGAGGGGAGATACGCAGTATTTT.

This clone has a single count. CDR3 DNA: TGTGCCAGCAGATCAACAGGGGGAGAGACCCAGTACTTC. Encoded protein: CASRSTGGETQYF. This rearrangement joins TRBV5-5 to TRBJ2-5; 8 bases fit TRBD1. Germline values: CDR1 SGHKS, CDR2 YYEKEE (reference sequence). Germline trimming cut 5 bases from V and 4 bases from J; bases unmatched to any gene: 4. The CDR3 has 13 amino acids.

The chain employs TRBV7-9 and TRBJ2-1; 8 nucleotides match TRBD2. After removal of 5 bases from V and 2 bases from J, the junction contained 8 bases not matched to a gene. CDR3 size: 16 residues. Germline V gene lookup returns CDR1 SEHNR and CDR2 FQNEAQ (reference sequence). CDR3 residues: CASSPPLAVTYNEQFF. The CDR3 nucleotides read TGTGCCAGCAGCCCTCCACTAGCGGTAACCTACAATGAGCAGTTCTTC. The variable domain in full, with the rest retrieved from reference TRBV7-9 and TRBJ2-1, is DTGVSQNPRHKITKRGQNVTFRCDPISEHNRLYWYRQTLGQGPEFLTYFQNEAQLEKSRLLSDRFSAERPKGSFSTLEIQRTEQGDSAMYLCASSPPLAVTYNEQFFGPGTRLTVL.

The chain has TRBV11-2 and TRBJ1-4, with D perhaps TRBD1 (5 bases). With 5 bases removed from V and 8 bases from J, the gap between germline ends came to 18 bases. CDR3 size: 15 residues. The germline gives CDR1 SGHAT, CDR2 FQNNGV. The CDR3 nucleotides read TGTGCCAGCAGCCCCGAGGTAGGGGCGAGGGAAAAACTGTTTTTT. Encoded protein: CASSPEVGAREKLFF.

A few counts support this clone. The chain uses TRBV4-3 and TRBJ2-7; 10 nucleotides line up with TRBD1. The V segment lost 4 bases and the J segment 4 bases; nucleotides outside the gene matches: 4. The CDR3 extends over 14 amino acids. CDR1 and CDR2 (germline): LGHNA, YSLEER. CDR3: CASSLTGQGYEQYF. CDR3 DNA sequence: TGCGCCAGCAGCCTTACGGGACAGGGGTACGAGCAGTACTTC.

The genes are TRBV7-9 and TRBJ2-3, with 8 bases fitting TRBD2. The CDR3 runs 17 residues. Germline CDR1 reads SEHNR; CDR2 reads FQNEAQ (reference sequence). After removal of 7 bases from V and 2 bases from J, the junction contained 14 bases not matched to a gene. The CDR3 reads CASNPLAGRDLTDTQYF. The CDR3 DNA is TGTGCCAGCAACCCATTAGCGGGGAGGGATCTCACAGATACGCAGTATTTT.

The CDR3 loop reads CASSWDSSYEQYF. The CDR3 DNA reads TGTGCCAGCAGTTGGGACTCTTCTTACGAGCAGTACTTC. V usage is TRBV11-2 and J usage is TRBJ2-7, with D perhaps matching TRBD2 (6 bases). There are 13 residues in the CDR3. V shed 6 bases and J shed 4 bases, with 13 bases lying between them. Germline V lookup: CDR1 SGHAT, CDR2 FQNNGV.

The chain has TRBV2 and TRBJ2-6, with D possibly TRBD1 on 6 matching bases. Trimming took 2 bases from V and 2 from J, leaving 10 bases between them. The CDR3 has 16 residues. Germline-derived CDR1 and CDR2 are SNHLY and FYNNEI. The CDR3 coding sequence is TGTGCCAGCAGTGAACCCTGGACAGCTGGGGCCAACGTCCTGACTTTC. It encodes CASSEPWTAGANVLTF.

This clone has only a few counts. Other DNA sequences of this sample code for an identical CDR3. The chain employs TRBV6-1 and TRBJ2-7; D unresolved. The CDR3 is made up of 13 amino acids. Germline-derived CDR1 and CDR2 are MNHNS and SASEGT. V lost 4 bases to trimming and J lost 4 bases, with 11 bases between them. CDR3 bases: TGTGCCAGCAGTGTGCGGCAGCCTTACGAGCAGTACTTC. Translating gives CASSVRQPYEQYF.

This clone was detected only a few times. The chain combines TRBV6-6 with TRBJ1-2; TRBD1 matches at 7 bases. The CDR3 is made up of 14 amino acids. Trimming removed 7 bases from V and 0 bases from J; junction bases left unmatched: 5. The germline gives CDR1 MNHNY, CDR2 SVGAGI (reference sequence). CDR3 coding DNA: TGTGCCAGCATTCTAGGACAGGCTAACTATGGCTACACCTTC. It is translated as CASILGQANYGYTF.